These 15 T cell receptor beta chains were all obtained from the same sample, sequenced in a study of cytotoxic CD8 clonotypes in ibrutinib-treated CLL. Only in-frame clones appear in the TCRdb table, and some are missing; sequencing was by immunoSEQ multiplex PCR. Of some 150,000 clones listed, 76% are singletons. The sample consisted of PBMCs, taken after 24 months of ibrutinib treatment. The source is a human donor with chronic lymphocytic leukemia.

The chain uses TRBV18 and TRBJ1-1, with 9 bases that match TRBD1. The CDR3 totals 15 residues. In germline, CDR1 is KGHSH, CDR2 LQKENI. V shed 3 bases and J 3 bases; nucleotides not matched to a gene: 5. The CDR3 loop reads CASSPRQGVDTEAFF. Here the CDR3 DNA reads TGTGCCAGCTCACCGAGACAGGGGGTGGACACTGAAGCTTTCTTT.

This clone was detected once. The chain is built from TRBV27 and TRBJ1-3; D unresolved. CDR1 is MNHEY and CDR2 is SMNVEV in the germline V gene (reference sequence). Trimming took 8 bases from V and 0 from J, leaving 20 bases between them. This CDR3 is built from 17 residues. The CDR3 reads CASGRRGDAHSGNTIYF. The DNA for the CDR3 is TGTGCCAGCGGACGGCGGGGAGACGCTCACTCTGGAAACACCATATATTTT.

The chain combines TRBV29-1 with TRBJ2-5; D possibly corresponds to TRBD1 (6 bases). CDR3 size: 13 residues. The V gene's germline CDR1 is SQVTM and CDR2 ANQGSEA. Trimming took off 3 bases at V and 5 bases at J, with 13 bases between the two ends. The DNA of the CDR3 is TGCAGCGTTGAGGGCAGGGGCAGGGAGACCCAGTACTTC. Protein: CSVEGRGRETQYF.

CDR3 in amino acids: CASSQGQGVDYEQYF. As DNA, the CDR3 is TGCGCCAGCAGCCAGGGACAGGGGGTTGACTACGAGCAGTACTTC. This chain uses TRBV4-3 with TRBJ2-7; 11 nucleotides agree with TRBD1. In germline, CDR1 is LGHNA, CDR2 YSLEER. V was clipped by 3 bases and J by 3 bases; unmatched bases: 4. The length of the CDR3 is 15 residues.

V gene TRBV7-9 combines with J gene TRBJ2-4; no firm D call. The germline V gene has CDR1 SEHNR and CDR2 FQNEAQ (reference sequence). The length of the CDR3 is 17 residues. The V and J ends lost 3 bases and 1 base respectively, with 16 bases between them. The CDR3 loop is CASSLVGSTGAKNIQYF. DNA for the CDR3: TGTGCCAGCAGCTTGGTGGGCAGCACTGGGGCCAAAAACATTCAGTACTTC.

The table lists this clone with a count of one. CDR3 amino acids: CASGDSGGPIHTQYF. As DNA, the CDR3 is TGTGCCAGTGGGGATAGCGGGGGACCGATCCATACGCAGTATTTT. The chain carries TRBV19 and TRBJ2-3, with 9 bases that match TRBD2. Looked up from germline, CDR1 is LNHDA and CDR2 is SQIVND (reference sequence). The CDR3 consists of 15 residues. V lost 8 bases and J lost 7; bases outside the gene matches: 13.

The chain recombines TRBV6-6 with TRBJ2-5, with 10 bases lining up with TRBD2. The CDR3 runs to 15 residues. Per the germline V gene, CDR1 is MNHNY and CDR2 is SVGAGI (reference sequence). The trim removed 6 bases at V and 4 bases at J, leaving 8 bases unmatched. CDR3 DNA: TGTGCCAGCAGCCCCCAGCGGGGGGGCCTAGAGACCCAGTACTTC. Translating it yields CASSPQRGGLETQYF.

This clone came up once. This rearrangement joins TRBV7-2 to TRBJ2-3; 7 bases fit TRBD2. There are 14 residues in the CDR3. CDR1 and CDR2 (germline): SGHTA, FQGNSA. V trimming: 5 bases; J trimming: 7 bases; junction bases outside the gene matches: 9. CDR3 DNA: TGTGCCAGCAGCCCCACGGTGGGGGGGTATACGCAGTATTTT. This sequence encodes CASSPTVGGYTQYF. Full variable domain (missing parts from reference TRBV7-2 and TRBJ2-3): GAGVSQSPSNKVTEKGKDVELRCDPISGHTALYWYRQSLGQGLEFLIYFQGNSAPDKSGLPSDRFSAERTGGSVSTLTIQRTQQEDSAVYLCASSPTVGGYTQYFGPGTRLTVL.

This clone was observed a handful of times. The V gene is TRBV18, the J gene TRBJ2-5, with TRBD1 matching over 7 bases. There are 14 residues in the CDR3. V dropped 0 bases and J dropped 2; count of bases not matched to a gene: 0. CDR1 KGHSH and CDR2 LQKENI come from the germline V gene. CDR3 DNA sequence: TGTGCCAGCTCACCACCGGGACAGCAAGAGACCCAGTACTTC. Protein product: CASSPPGQQETQYF.

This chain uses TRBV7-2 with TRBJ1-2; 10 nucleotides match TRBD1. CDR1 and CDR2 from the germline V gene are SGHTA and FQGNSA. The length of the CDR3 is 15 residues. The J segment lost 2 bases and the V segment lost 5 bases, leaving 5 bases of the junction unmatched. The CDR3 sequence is CASSPRTGGNYGYTF. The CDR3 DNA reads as TGTGCCAGCAGCCCCCGGACAGGGGGGAACTATGGCTACACCTTC.

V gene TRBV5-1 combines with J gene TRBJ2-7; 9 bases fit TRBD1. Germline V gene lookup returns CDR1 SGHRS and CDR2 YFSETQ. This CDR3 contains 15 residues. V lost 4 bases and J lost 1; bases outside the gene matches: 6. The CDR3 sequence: CASSPSGTGSYEQYF. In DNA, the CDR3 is TGCGCCAGCAGCCCTTCCGGGACAGGGTCCTACGAGCAGTACTTC.

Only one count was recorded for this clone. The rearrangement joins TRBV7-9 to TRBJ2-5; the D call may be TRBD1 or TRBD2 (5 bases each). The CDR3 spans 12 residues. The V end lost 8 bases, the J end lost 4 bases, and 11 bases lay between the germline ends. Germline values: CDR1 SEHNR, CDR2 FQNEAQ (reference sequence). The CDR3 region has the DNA TGTGCCAGCGGGGGTATTGGAGAGACCCAGTACTTC. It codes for CASGGIGETQYF. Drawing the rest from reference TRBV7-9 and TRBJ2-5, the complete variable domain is DTGVSQNPRHKITKRGQNVTFRCDPISEHNRLYWYRQTLGQGPEFLTYFQNEAQLEKSRLLSDRFSAERPKGSFSTLEIQRTEQGDSAMYLCASGGIGETQYFGPGTRLLVL.

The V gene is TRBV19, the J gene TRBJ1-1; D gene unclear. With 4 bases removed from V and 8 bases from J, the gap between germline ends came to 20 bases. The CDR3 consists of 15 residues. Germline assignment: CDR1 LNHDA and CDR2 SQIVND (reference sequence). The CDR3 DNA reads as TGTGCCAGTAGTACCACCCTTTTCAGCCTGTCGGAAGCTTTCTTT. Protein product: CASSTTLFSLSEAFF.

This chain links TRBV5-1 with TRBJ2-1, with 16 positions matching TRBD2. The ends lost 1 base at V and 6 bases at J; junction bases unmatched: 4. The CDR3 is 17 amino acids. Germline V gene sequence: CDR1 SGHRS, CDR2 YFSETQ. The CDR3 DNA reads TGCGCCAGCAGCTTGAGGGGACTAGCGGGAGGGGGCAATGAGCAGTTCTTC. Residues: CASSLRGLAGGGNEQFF.

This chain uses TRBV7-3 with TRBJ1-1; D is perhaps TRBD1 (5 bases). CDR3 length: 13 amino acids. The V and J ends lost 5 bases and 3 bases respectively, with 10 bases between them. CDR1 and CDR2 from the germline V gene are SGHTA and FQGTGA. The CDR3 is CASSIRGDTEAFF. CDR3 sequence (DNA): TGTGCCAGCAGCATAAGGGGTGACACTGAAGCTTTCTTT.